This entry concerns a single T cell receptor beta chain. Germline CDR1 and CDR2: SGHNT and YYREEE (reference sequence). Trimming took 5 bases from V and 1 from J; bases not matched to a gene: 5. The CDR3 runs to 14 residues. This sample is drawn from a study of blood T cell repertoires in COVID-19. Looking at the study overall: Samples of COVID-19 (acute and convalescent) were obtained from the United States, Italy and Spain. Sample material is recorded as cDNA or gDNA derived from T cells, B-cell-depleted T cells, or PBMCs.

Enrolment of Seattle patients took place during active infection, and they were followed longitudinally. Per the original methods: Estimated nucleated cell counts came from reference gene primer amplification. The method was immunoSEQ multiplex PCR; TCRdb's version includes in-frame clones alone and lacks a portion of them. V and J calls and clone size are those listed in that table; D and trimming were worked out from the DNA. The table lists approximately 97,000 clones, about 85% of them singletons. This chain links TRBV5-4 with TRBJ2-7, with TRBD2 identical over 8 bases. The clonotype was recovered from a woman aged 45-65 years with COVID-19, enrolled during active disease. The specimen sequenced was peripheral blood. CDR3 region: CASRPGGASYEQYF. CDR3 nucleotide sequence: TGTGCCAGCAGGCCCGGGGGGGCTTCCTACGAGCAGTACTTC. Full variable domain (missing parts from reference TRBV5-4 and TRBJ2-7): ETGVTQSPTHLIKTRGQQVTLRCSSQSGHNTVSWYQQALGQGPQFIFQYYREEENGRGNFPPRFSGLQFPNYSSELNVNALELDDSALYLCASRPGGASYEQYFGPGTRLTVT.